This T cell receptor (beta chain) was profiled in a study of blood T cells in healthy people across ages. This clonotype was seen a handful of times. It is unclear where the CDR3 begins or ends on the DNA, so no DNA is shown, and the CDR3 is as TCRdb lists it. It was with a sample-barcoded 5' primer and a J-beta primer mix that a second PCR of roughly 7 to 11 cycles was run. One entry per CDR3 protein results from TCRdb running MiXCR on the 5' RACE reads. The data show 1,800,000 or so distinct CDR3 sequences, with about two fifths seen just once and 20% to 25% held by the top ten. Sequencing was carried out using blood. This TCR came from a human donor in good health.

The CDR3 sequence: CASSFLAGRLETQYF. The chain carries TRBV12-3 or TRBV12-4 and TRBJ2-5; the D call of TRBD2 is as the table states it, not checked on the DNA. Counting both end residues, the CDR3 totals 15 amino acids.